This entry concerns a single TCR beta chain. Its specificity is unknown. This entry is derived from a study of shared clonotypes between healthy human individuals. Study-wide background: Used for every donor were three CD4 naive, three CD4 memory, two CD8 naive and one CD8 memory plate. Study-wide findings and caveats: The study found about 5.1% of naive CD4 clonotypes shared across a handful of donors.

Healthy and HIV-negative, the adult donors had no recent acute infections or vaccinations. Data came from immunoSEQ multiplex PCR; TCRdb stores just in-frame clones and leaves some out. The table has 2 million to 2.5 million clones, over 85% seen once. This TCR came from a man younger than 30 in good health. The sample consisted of naive CD4+ T cells sorted from blood. This sample's subset: CD45RA+ positively selected.

The CDR3 DNA reads as TGTGCCAGCAGCGCCCAGACAGGGGAGGTAACTGAAGCTTTCTTT. Protein sequence: CASSAQTGEVTEAFF. This chain links TRBV11-2 with TRBJ1-1; 8 nucleotides agree with TRBD1. Germline CDR1 SGHAT, CDR2 FQNNGV. The CDR3 has 15 residues. V trimming: 5 bases; J trimming: 5 bases; junction bases outside the gene matches: 10.